This T cell receptor beta chain was sequenced for a study of T-cell reconstitution after alpha-beta-depleted transplantation in children. Germline V gene data show CDR1 as LGHNA and CDR2 as YNFKEQ. CDR3 length: 16 residues. V was clipped by 2 bases and J by 5 bases; unmatched bases: 9. TCRbeta library preparation incorporated unique molecular identifiers. One entry per CDR3 protein, called by TCRdb with MiXCR from the PCR reads. This sample has about a million distinct CDR3 sequences; under 30% occur once, and the top ten carry approximately 30%. The TCR sequence derives from a boy in the first two years of life who had a stem cell transplant for SCID, so the T cells may come from the graft donor. This sample comprised PBMCs, mostly from graft donor cells, obtained 360 days after TCRalphabeta/CD19-depleted stem cell transplant. V is TRBV4-2 and J is TRBJ2-1; 7 nucleotides line up with TRBD2. DNA for the CDR3: TGTGCCAGCAGCCAACCACCTAGCGGACTTAACAATGAGCAGTTCTTC. It is translated as CASSQPPSGLNNEQFF.